This T cell receptor beta chain is from a study of blood T cell repertoires in COVID-19. Across the whole study: Nucleic acid was either cDNA or gDNA, and it came from T cells, B-cell-depleted T cells, or PBMCs.

The CDR3 is made up of 15 amino acids. In germline, CDR1 is ENHRY, CDR2 SYGVKD. The trim removed 6 bases at V and 3 bases at J, leaving 7 bases unmatched. In the source study's methods: Estimation of nucleated cell counts relied on the amplification of reference gene primers. Produced via immunoSEQ multiplex PCR; TCRdb's table is partial and in-frame only. V and J calls and clone size follow that table, whereas D and trimming were derived from the DNA. The sample consists of 200,000 to 300,000 clones, more than 75% of them appearing once. The table lists this clone with a count of one. Sequenced sample: peripheral blood. The J gene is TRBJ1-5, the V gene TRBV10-3, with 8 bases fitting TRBD1. This TCR derives from a woman between 40 and 55 years old who had recovered from COVID-19. The CDR3 sequence: CAISQGAGDNQPQHF. The CDR3 nucleotides are TGTGCCATCAGCCAGGGGGCGGGTGACAATCAGCCCCAGCATTTT.